What follows are 24 T cell receptor beta chains derived from one specimen sequenced in a study of blood T cell repertoires in COVID-19. Profiling relied on immunoSEQ multiplex PCR, and the TCRdb table lists in-frame clones only, not all of them. This sample has roughly 95,000 clones; under 95% occur once, and the top ten carry 3% to 4.5%. Sequencing input: peripheral blood. The receptors derive from a woman aged 50 to 60 in a cohort sampled during active COVID-19.

The V and J genes are TRBV7-9 and TRBJ2-7; 8 bases match TRBD1. The CDR3 contains 15 residues. Germline CDR1 reads SEHNR; CDR2 reads FQNEAQ (reference sequence). The V and J ends lost 5 bases and 5 bases, in that order; junction bases with no gene match: 11. The CDR3 region is CASSPGTGGQDEQYF. CDR3 DNA sequence: TGTGCCAGCAGCCCCGGGACAGGCGGTCAGGACGAGCAGTACTTC.

The chain combines TRBV28 with TRBJ1-3; D uncertain. The CDR3 sequence is 15 residues long. Germline CDR1 MDHEN, CDR2 SYDVKM. Trimming removed 3 bases from V and 0 bases from J, with 9 bases in between. For the CDR3, the DNA is TGTGCCAGCAGTTTCGGACTGAGCTCTGGAAACACCATATATTTT. As protein: CASSFGLSSGNTIYF.

This clone appeared once. This chain uses TRBV12-5 with TRBJ2-7; D call uncertain. CDR1 is LGHNT and CDR2 is FRNRAP in the germline V gene. V lost 6 bases, J lost 4 bases, and 10 bases lay in between. CDR3 size: 12 residues. The CDR3 reads CASGPRPYEQYF. The CDR3 nucleotides are TGTGCTAGTGGCCCGAGGCCTTACGAGCAGTACTTC.

V is TRBV6-6 and J is TRBJ2-5; D perhaps matches TRBD2 (6 bases). Germline V gene sequence: CDR1 MNHNY, CDR2 SVGAGI (reference sequence). The CDR3 is made up of 13 amino acids. V lost 5 bases and J 1 base, leaving 8 bases between the germline ends. This CDR3 reads CASSGTAQETQYF. The CDR3 DNA is TGTGCCAGCAGTGGGACTGCCCAAGAGACCCAGTACTTC.

This chain uses TRBV18 with TRBJ2-7, with 8 bases lining up with TRBD1. The J segment lost 2 bases and the V segment lost 2 bases, leaving 2 bases of the junction unmatched. Germline lookup yields CDR1 KGHSH and CDR2 LQKENI. CDR3 length: 14 residues. CDR3 coding DNA: TGTGCCAGCTCACCAAGCAGGGGGCCCTACGAGCAGTACTTC. It is translated as CASSPSRGPYEQYF.

The chain recombines TRBV2 with TRBJ2-3; weak D call: TRBD2 (6 bases). V lost 5 bases, J lost 1 base, and 16 bases lay in between. There are 16 residues in the CDR3. Germline V gives CDR1 SNHLY, CDR2 FYNNEI. The DNA of the CDR3 is TGTGCCAGCAGTATCCGGGACTCCTTGGGCACAGATACGCAGTATTTT. Encoded protein: CASSIRDSLGTDTQYF.

The genes are TRBV6-1 and TRBJ1-3, with TRBD1 matching 8 bases. The CDR3 is 15 residues long. The V segment lost 1 base and the J segment 4 bases; nucleotides outside the gene matches: 3. In germline, CDR1 is MNHNS, CDR2 SASEGT. CDR3 sequence (DNA): TGTGCCAGCAGTGAAGGGACAGGGACGGGAAACACCATATATTTT. As protein: CASSEGTGTGNTIYF.

This chain connects TRBV5-1 to TRBJ2-2; TRBD1 is a possible D gene (5 bases). The ends were cut back, 4 bases at V and 6 bases at J, with 19 bases in the middle. There are 16 residues in the CDR3. In germline, CDR1 is SGHRS, CDR2 YFSETQ. The CDR3 nucleotides read TGCGCCAGCAGCCTCCTTCAGGGCACGGAGTCCGGGGAGCTGTTTTTT. This translates into CASSLLQGTESGELFF. The entire variable domain, with the rest obtained from reference TRBV5-1 and TRBJ2-2, is as follows: KAGVTQTPRYLIKTRGQQVTLSCSPISGHRSVSWYQQTPGQGLQFLFEYFSETQRNKGNFPGRFSGRQFSNSRSEMNVSTLELGDSALYLCASSLLQGTESGELFFGEGSRLTVL.

The chain carries TRBV12-3 or TRBV12-4 and TRBJ2-2, with TRBD2 as a possible D gene (6 bases). V dropped 6 bases and J dropped 7 bases, with 12 bases sitting between them. CDR3 length equals 13 residues. CDR3 nucleotide sequence: TGTGCCAGCAGCCCTGGAGCGGGCGGGGAGCTGTTTTTT. Residues: CASSPGAGGELFF.

This chain links TRBV7-2 with TRBJ1-3, with 9 bases fitting TRBD1. CDR1 is SGHTA and CDR2 is FQGNSA in the germline V gene. Trimming removed 1 base from V and 3 bases from J; junction bases left unmatched: 7. The CDR3 contains 17 residues. This CDR3 reads CASSLGPGQGFGNTIYF. CDR3 DNA sequence: TGTGCCAGCAGCTTAGGGCCGGGACAGGGTTTTGGAAACACCATATATTTT. Complete variable domain (other parts from reference TRBV7-2 and TRBJ1-3): GAGVSQSPSNKVTEKGKDVELRCDPISGHTALYWYRQSLGQGLEFLIYFQGNSAPDKSGLPSDRFSAERTGGSVSTLTIQRTQQEDSAVYLCASSLGPGQGFGNTIYFGEGSWLTVV.

The chain has TRBV23-1 and TRBJ2-1; weak D call: TRBD1 (6 bases). TRBV23-1 is marked as an open reading frame, function uncertain. V lost 0 bases and J lost 7, with 16 bases in between. The CDR3 is made up of 16 amino acids. Here the CDR3 DNA reads TGCGCCAGCAGTCAATCACCGGGACACATAGGGAATGAGCAGTTCTTC. Residues: CASSQSPGHIGNEQFF.

The V call is TRBV5-1, the J call TRBJ2-3, with a tentative D call TRBD2 (5 bases). Trimming took off 6 bases at V and 0 bases at J, with 17 bases between the two ends. This CDR3 has 16 amino acids. CDR1 and CDR2 (germline): SGHRS, YFSETQ. As DNA, the CDR3 is TGCGCCAGCAACCCAATTAGCGTTACTAGCACAGATACGCAGTATTTT. Translation gives CASNPISVTSTDTQYF.

The genes are TRBV5-1 and TRBJ2-7; D call uncertain. V lost 0 bases to trimming and J lost 7 bases, with 11 bases between them. This CDR3 is 13 amino acids long. CDR1 is SGHRS, CDR2 YFSETQ, per germline. The CDR3 protein is CASSLVGGTEQYF. The CDR3 region has the DNA TGCGCCAGCAGCTTGGTAGGCGGAACTGAGCAGTACTTC.

The J gene is TRBJ1-2, the V gene TRBV15, with D perhaps TRBD1 (5 bases). The ends were cut back, 0 bases at V and 4 bases at J, with 9 bases in the middle. CDR3 size: 14 residues. Germline lookup yields CDR1 LNHNV and CDR2 YYDKDF (reference sequence). Written as DNA, the CDR3 is TGTGCCACCAGCAGAGACAGGGTGAGCTATGGCTACACCTTC. It is translated as CATSRDRVSYGYTF. Combining the CDR3 with reference TRBV15 and TRBJ1-2 gives the whole variable domain DAMVIQNPRYQVTQFGKPVTLSCSQTLNHNVMYWYQQKSSQAPKLLFHYYDKDFNNEADTPDNFQSRRPNTSFCFLDIRSPGLGDTAMYLCATSRDRVSYGYTFGSGTRLTVV.

J is TRBJ1-3 and V is TRBV27, with a possible D match to TRBD1 (6 bases). This CDR3 has 14 amino acids. Trimming pared 4 bases from V and 0 bases from J, leaving 7 bases between. Germline CDR1 reads MNHEY; CDR2 reads SMNVEV (reference sequence). The CDR3 bases are TGTGCCAGCAGTTCGGACAGCTCTGGAAACACCATATATTTT. It translates to CASSSDSSGNTIYF.

V gene TRBV11-3 combines with J gene TRBJ1-1, with no clear D. Trimming left V 1 base short and J 1 base short, with 7 bases between. The CDR3 runs 14 residues. Germline loops: CDR1 SGHNT, CDR2 YENEEA. CDR3 protein: CASSLGRGNTEAFF. The CDR3 nucleotides read TGTGCCAGCAGCTTAGGACGGGGGAACACTGAAGCTTTCTTT. The entire variable domain, with the rest obtained from reference TRBV11-3 and TRBJ1-1, is as follows: EAGVVQSPRYKIIEKKQPVAFWCNPISGHNTLYWYLQNLGQGPELLIRYENEEAVDDSQLPKDRFSAERLKGVDSTLKIQPAELGDSAVYLCASSLGRGNTEAFFGQGTRLTVV.

V and J are TRBV5-5 and TRBJ1-2, with 10 positions matching TRBD1. V lost 4 bases and J lost 8; bases outside the gene matches: 14. Germline V gene lookup returns CDR1 SGHKS and CDR2 YYEKEE (reference sequence). This CDR3 spans 16 amino acids. The CDR3 DNA is TGTGCCAGCAGCCCCACCCGGGACAGGGGCCGCAGGGGCTACACCTTC. It yields the protein CASSPTRDRGRRGYTF.

J is TRBJ1-2 and V is TRBV18; no clear D. The CDR3 loop spans 13 amino acids. Per germline, CDR1 KGHSH and CDR2 LQKENI. V lost 4 bases to trimming and J lost 1 base, with 7 bases between them. The CDR3 sequence is CASSQQNNYGYTF. The CDR3 DNA reads TGTGCCAGCTCACAACAGAATAACTATGGCTACACCTTC.

The chain joins TRBV19 to TRBJ2-7; D is perhaps TRBD2 (6 bases). V lost 2 bases, J lost 6 bases, and 14 bases lay in between. CDR1 and CDR2 from the germline V gene are LNHDA and SQIVND (reference sequence). The CDR3 runs to 14 residues. CDR3 loop: CASSILEGAGEQYF. The CDR3 region has the DNA TGTGCCAGTAGTATATTGGAGGGAGCGGGCGAGCAGTACTTC.

V is TRBV18 and J is TRBJ1-3; D uncertain. Looked up from germline, CDR1 is KGHSH and CDR2 is LQKENI. The CDR3 length is 17 residues. Between the trimmed V and J ends, which lost 0 bases and 0 bases, there was a span of 12 bases. The DNA for the CDR3 is TGTGCCAGCTCACCACCCTCAGGCCCTATCTCTGGAAACACCATATATTTT. This sequence encodes CASSPPSGPISGNTIYF.

This clone was recorded once. The chain employs TRBV5-1 and TRBJ2-1; 10 bases fit TRBD2. Looked up from germline, CDR1 is SGHRS and CDR2 is YFSETQ. The CDR3 totals 15 residues. The J segment lost 8 bases and the V segment lost 3 bases, leaving 8 bases of the junction unmatched. CDR3 nucleotide sequence: TGCGCCAGCAGCTGGAGCGGGAGGGCCGGCTATGAGCAGTTCTTC. It yields the protein CASSWSGRAGYEQFF.

This clone was observed a handful of times. The rearrangement joins TRBV3-1 (or the pseudogene TRBV3-2) to TRBJ2-7; 9 bases align to TRBD2. V lost 7 bases, J lost 3 bases, and 10 bases stayed unmatched. Germline V lookup: CDR1 LGHDT, CDR2 YNNKEL (reference sequence). The CDR3 consists of 15 residues. Written as DNA, the CDR3 is TGTGCCAGCACTCCCGGAGGTAGCGGGAGCTACGAGCAGTACTTC. Amino acids: CASTPGGSGSYEQYF.

The rearrangement uses TRBV7-2 and TRBJ1-1, with a weak D call TRBD1 (5 bases). V lost 6 bases, J lost 0 bases, and 11 bases lay in between. Germline V CDR1 and CDR2: SGHTA, FQGNSA. CDR3 length: 14 amino acids. The CDR3 DNA is TGTGCCAGCAGGTTCAGGGCCATGAACACTGAAGCTTTCTTT. Its protein is CASRFRAMNTEAFF.

This clone was counted only a few times. J is TRBJ2-7 and V is TRBV5-1, with D tentatively TRBD2 (6 bases). The CDR3 covers 15 residues. Germline assignment: CDR1 SGHRS and CDR2 YFSETQ. With 0 bases removed from V and 2 bases from J, the gap between germline ends came to 12 bases. CDR3 in amino acids: CASSLAAGRPYEQYF. CDR3 DNA: TGCGCCAGCAGCTTGGCCGCGGGACGGCCCTACGAGCAGTACTTC.